Included here is one TCR beta chain sequence, with context. Its antigen is not identified. TRB rearrangements were amplified by touch-down multiplex PCR with mixed TRB-A/B primers. From its re-call of the multiplex PCR reads, TCRdb lists each CDR3 protein once, without DNA. The sample yields about 6,300 distinct CDR3 sequences, of which the top ten take up around 7.5%. These data come from a study of T cell clusters in autoimmune cytopenias. General study findings and limits: TRB repertoire shifts in secondary cytopenia and chronic lymphocytic leukemia mostly reflected lymphoma, not autoimmunity.

Germline lookup yields CDR1 LNHNV and CDR2 YYDKDF (reference sequence). CDR3 length: 14 amino acids. TRB was amplified from around 250 ng of peripheral blood genomic DNA per sample. These same data were also listed under a study on T cell repertoires in aging, cancer and after chemotherapy. As reported in that work: Donors were grouped into six age bands spanning 30 or younger through 70 or older. Healthy donor repertoires were recorded over several months to years and showed clear clonal overlap. Rebound thymic output was suggested by rising median generation probability during chemotherapy in each cancer cohort.

This clonotype was sampled from a human donor in good health. The V and J genes are TRBV15 and TRBJ2-3. The specimen was peripheral blood. CDR3 sequence: CATSDGSSTDTQYF.